A selection of T cell receptor beta chains follows, all from one sample in a study of blood T cell repertoires in COVID-19. Assay: immunoSEQ multiplex PCR; the TCRdb copy retains only in-frame clones and omits some. The sample carries 60,000 or so clones, approximately 85% recorded once. Input material: peripheral blood. The receptors derive from a human donor in a cohort sampled during active COVID-19. Each CDR3 is given with its conserved first and last residue. The D gene is left open where the match is weak. A row's size may be missing; if present it is once, few, many or a size class.

CDR3nt	CDR3aa	abundance	d_gene	j_gene	v_gene	len
TGTGCCTCCGGGGTGGGGGAGACCCAGTACTTC	CASGVGETQYF	NA	NA	TRBJ2-5	TRBV7-6	11
TGCGCCAGCAGCCAAGTTGGCAGGGGGAATGGCTACACCTTC	CASSQVGRGNGYTF	NA	TRBD1	TRBJ1-2	TRBV4-3	14
TGTGCCACCAGTGATTTGACGGACACTGAAGCTTTCTTT	CATSDLTDTEAFF	NA	NA	TRBJ1-1	TRBV24-1	13
TGTGCCAGCAGCTTAATGGGGGGGCTGGAGACCCAGTACTTC	CASSLMGGLETQYF	NA	NA	TRBJ2-5	TRBV7-9	14
TGCAGTCCTTCAACAAACACTGAAGCTTTCTTT	CSPSTNTEAFF	NA	NA	TRBJ1-1	TRBV20-1	11
TGTGCCAGTAGTATAGGGGGGCAAGATCAGCCCCAGCATTTT	CASSIGGQDQPQHF	many	NA	TRBJ1-5	TRBV19	14
TGCGCCAGCAGCCAAGATTACAGGTCGCCTTATGGCTACACCTTC	CASSQDYRSPYGYTF	NA	NA	TRBJ1-2	TRBV4-3	15
TGTGCCAGCAGCGTAGCGGGAACGGGGGGGCGCACCGGGGAGCTGTTTTTT	CASSVAGTGGRTGELFF	NA	TRBD2	TRBJ2-2	TRBV9	17
TGTGCCAGCAGTCGGAGAGGGTCTAGCAATCAGCCCCAGCATTTT	CASSRRGSSNQPQHF	NA	NA	TRBJ1-5	TRBV6-5	15
TGTGCCAGCAGTAATAGCGGGGGAGAGACCCAGTACTTC	CASSNSGGETQYF	NA	TRBD2	TRBJ2-5	TRBV7-9	13
TGTGCCAGTAGTCTACAGGGGTTAGGGTACGAGCAGTACTTC	CASSLQGLGYEQYF	few	TRBD1	TRBJ2-7	TRBV19	14
TGTGCCAGCAGTGAGACTAACCAAGAGACCCAGTACTTC	CASSETNQETQYF	NA	NA	TRBJ2-5	TRBV2	13
TGTGCCAGCAGCCCCCGGCACCAGGGGGCCGGGGAGACCCAGTACTTC	CASSPRHQGAGETQYF	NA	TRBD1	TRBJ2-5	TRBV9	16
TGCGCCAGCAGCCCGGGACAGGACCAAGAGACCCAGTACTTC	CASSPGQDQETQYF	NA	TRBD1	TRBJ2-5	TRBV5-1	14
TGTGCCAGCAGCCAATCAGGGGTGGCACAAGAGACCCAGTACTTC	CASSQSGVAQETQYF	NA	NA	TRBJ2-5	TRBV7-7	15
TGTGCCAGCAGCTTAGGTCGGGGGAAGAACACTGAAGCTTTCTTT	CASSLGRGKNTEAFF	NA	NA	TRBJ1-1	TRBV11-3	15